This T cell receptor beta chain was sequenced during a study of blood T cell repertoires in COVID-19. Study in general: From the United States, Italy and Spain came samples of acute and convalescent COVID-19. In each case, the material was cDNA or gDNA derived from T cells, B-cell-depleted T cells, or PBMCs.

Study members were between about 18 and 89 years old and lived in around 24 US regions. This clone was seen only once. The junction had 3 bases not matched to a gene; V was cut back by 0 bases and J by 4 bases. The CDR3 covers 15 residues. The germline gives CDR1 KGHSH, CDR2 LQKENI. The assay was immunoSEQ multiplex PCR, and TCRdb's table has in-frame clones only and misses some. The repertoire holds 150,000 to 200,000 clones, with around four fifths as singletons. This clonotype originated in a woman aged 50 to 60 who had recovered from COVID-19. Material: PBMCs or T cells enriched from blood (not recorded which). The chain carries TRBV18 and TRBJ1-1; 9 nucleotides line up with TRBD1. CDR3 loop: CASSPPGQGGTEAFF. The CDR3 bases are TGTGCCAGCTCACCACCGGGACAGGGTGGCACTGAAGCTTTCTTT.